This passage covers 32 T cell receptor beta chains from one sample sequenced in a study of T cell changes during pregnancy in multiple sclerosis. Only in-frame clones appear in the TCRdb table, and some are missing; sequencing was by immunoSEQ multiplex PCR. The sample has 50,000 or so clones, about nine tenths seen once. The sample consisted of CD4+ T cells from peripheral blood mononuclear cells, taken after pregnancy. These receptors were obtained from a female donor with multiple sclerosis, enrolled in a pregnancy study.

V gene TRBV19 combines with J gene TRBJ2-2; 8 nucleotides align to TRBD1. The CDR3 contains 16 residues. The ends lost 4 bases at V and 4 bases at J; junction bases unmatched: 8. CDR1 and CDR2 from the germline V gene are LNHDA and SQIVND (reference sequence). CDR3 loop: CASSTFRDRFTGELFF. CDR3 bases: TGTGCCAGTAGTACCTTCCGGGACAGGTTCACCGGGGAGCTGTTTTTT.

V and J are TRBV11-1 and TRBJ1-3, with D hard to call. Germline V lookup: CDR1 SGHAT, CDR2 FQDESV (reference sequence). Trimming took off 3 bases at V and 0 bases at J, with 15 bases between the two ends. CDR3 length: 17 amino acids. The CDR3 here is CASSFGSTKFSGNTIYF. The DNA of the CDR3 is TGTGCCAGCAGCTTCGGGAGCACGAAATTCTCTGGAAACACCATATATTTT.

This sequence joins TRBV4-3 and TRBJ1-2; 7 positions agree with TRBD1. From germline, CDR1 is LGHNA and CDR2 YSLEER. The V and J ends lost 0 bases and 4 bases, in that order; junction bases with no gene match: 5. The CDR3 is made up of 15 amino acids. CDR3 nucleotides: TGCGCCAGCAGCCAAGAGGGCAAGGGGGCCTATGGCTACACCTTC. This codes for CASSQEGKGAYGYTF.

The chain recombines TRBV27 with TRBJ2-1, with 8 bases matching TRBD2. The CDR3 contains 15 residues. V shed 6 bases, J shed 5 bases, and the junction held 9 bases outside the gene matches. In germline, CDR1 is MNHEY, CDR2 SMNVEV (reference sequence). DNA for the CDR3: TGTGCCAGCAGCGTGGCCGGGACTAGAGACAATGAGCAGTTCTTC. Translation: CASSVAGTRDNEQFF.

The chain links TRBV5-1 to TRBJ1-1; D is unresolved. In germline, CDR1 is SGHRS, CDR2 YFSETQ. The length of the CDR3 is 13 residues. The V end lost 5 bases, the J end lost 6 bases, and 14 bases lay between the germline ends. This chain's CDR3 is CASRDYSVAEAFF. The CDR3 coding sequence is TGCGCCAGCAGGGACTATAGTGTCGCTGAAGCTTTCTTT.

This chain joins TRBV2 and TRBJ2-1; D is uncertain. Germline V gives CDR1 SNHLY, CDR2 FYNNEI. Deletions cut 3 bases from V and 7 bases from J, with 16 bases between. This CDR3 comprises 15 residues. CDR3 nucleotide sequence: TGTGCCAGCAGTGATGTGAGTAATGTCTTTAATGAGCAGTTCTTC. The encoded protein is CASSDVSNVFNEQFF.

The chain joins TRBV19 to TRBJ2-5; 10 bases agree with TRBD2. Trimming at V came to 3 bases and at J to 2 bases, leaving 6 bases not matched to a gene. CDR3 length: 16 amino acids. The germline CDR1 and CDR2 sequences are LNHDA and SQIVND (reference sequence). The CDR3 region has the DNA TGTGCCAGTAGTATGGATAGCGGGAGGACTCAAGAGACCCAGTACTTC. Residues: CASSMDSGRTQETQYF.

This chain joins TRBV23-1 and TRBJ2-7, with D maybe TRBD2 (6 bases). TRBV23-1 is an open reading frame whose function is uncertain. V lost 0 bases, J lost 6 bases, and 27 bases lay in between. The CDR3 is 19 amino acids. The CDR3: CASSQSSKGRDLKEAEQYF. The DNA of the CDR3 is TGCGCCAGCAGTCAATCGAGTAAAGGGCGGGACCTAAAGGAGGCCGAGCAGTACTTC.

This chain connects TRBV7-6 to TRBJ2-5, with D possibly matching TRBD2 (5 bases). The CDR3 contains 14 residues. From germline, CDR1 is SGHVS and CDR2 FNYEAQ. Trimming stripped 4 bases from V and 7 bases from J, with 16 bases between. The CDR3 DNA follows: TGTGCCAGCAGCTATCGGGTGGACTCTGGGACCCAGTACTTC. Amino acid sequence: CASSYRVDSGTQYF.

The chain carries TRBV14 and TRBJ2-3; perhaps TRBD2 as D (6 bases). This CDR3 is built from 15 residues. V dropped 2 bases and J dropped 9 bases, with 18 bases sitting between them. The V gene's germline CDR1 is SGHDN and CDR2 FVKESK. This chain's CDR3 is CASSQQAGVSQTQYF. The CDR3 DNA sequence: TGTGCCAGCAGCCAACAAGCGGGCGTGAGCCAAACGCAGTATTTT.

This clone came up once. The rearrangement uses TRBV7-8 and TRBJ2-5; TRBD1 matches at 7 bases. From germline, CDR1 is SGHVS and CDR2 FQNEAQ. The CDR3 length is 16 residues. The ends lost 5 bases at V and 2 bases at J; junction bases unmatched: 11. In DNA, the CDR3 is TGTGCCAGCAGCCGCCGAGCAGGGACAGCACAAGAGACCCAGTACTTC. This translates into CASSRRAGTAQETQYF.

The V and J genes are TRBV6-6 and TRBJ2-7; perhaps TRBD1 as D (5 bases). The CDR3 is 13 amino acids. V was trimmed by 4 bases and J by 3 bases, leaving 10 bases between them. CDR1 is MNHNY, CDR2 SVGAGI, per germline (reference sequence). CDR3 residues: CASSFGQLYEQYF. In DNA form, the CDR3 reads TGTGCCAGCAGTTTCGGACAACTCTACGAGCAGTACTTC.

The rearrangement links TRBV28 to TRBJ2-7; TRBD2 matches at 7 bases. V shed 5 bases and J 4 bases; nucleotides not matched to a gene: 8. CDR1 MDHEN and CDR2 SYDVKM come from the germline V gene. There are 14 residues in the CDR3. The chain's CDR3 is CASSRSGNTYEQYF. In DNA, the CDR3 is TGTGCCAGCAGTCGCAGCGGGAACACGTACGAGCAGTACTTC.

This sequence joins TRBV19 and TRBJ2-5; the match to TRBD2 covers 15 bases. J was trimmed by 4 bases and V by 5 bases; bases with no gene match: 5. The CDR3 is 16 residues long. Germline CDR1 is LNHDA and CDR2 is SQIVND (reference sequence). CDR3 residues: CASSAGLAGGRETQYF. In DNA, the CDR3 is TGTGCCAGTAGTGCAGGACTAGCGGGAGGGCGAGAGACCCAGTACTTC. The full variable domain, rest sourced from reference TRBV19 and TRBJ2-5, is DGGITQSPKYLFRKEGQNVTLSCEQNLNHDAMYWYRQDPGQGLRLIYYSQIVNDFQKGDIAEGYSVSREKKESFPLTVTSAQKNPTAFYLCASSAGLAGGRETQYFGPGTRLLVL.

This chain connects TRBV5-5 to TRBJ1-5, with a weak D call TRBD1 (6 bases). V lost 3 bases to trimming and J lost 5 bases, with 12 bases between them. Germline CDR1 is SGHKS and CDR2 is YYEKEE (reference sequence). The CDR3 extends over 14 amino acids. DNA of the CDR3: TGTGCCAGCAGCTGGGGGGGGGCTTATCAGCCCCAGCATTTT. As protein: CASSWGGAYQPQHF.

This clone was seen a handful of times. The chain links TRBV6-1 to TRBJ2-4, with TRBD1 matching over 10 bases. After removal of 1 base from V and 0 bases from J, the junction contained 6 bases not matched to a gene. This CDR3 is 18 amino acids long. Germline V gene sequence: CDR1 MNHNS, CDR2 SASEGT. CDR3 sequence: CASSEGWGQGRAKNIQYF. The CDR3 DNA follows: TGTGCCAGCAGTGAAGGGTGGGGACAGGGGAGAGCCAAAAACATTCAGTACTTC.

The chain combines TRBV15 with TRBJ2-1; the D is unclear. From germline, CDR1 is LNHNV and CDR2 YYDKDF (reference sequence). CDR3 length: 16 amino acids. V lost 0 bases, J lost 0 bases, and 9 bases lay in between. The CDR3: CATSRDSMSSYNEQFF. The CDR3 bases are TGTGCCACCAGCAGAGATTCGATGAGCTCCTACAATGAGCAGTTCTTC.

The rearrangement joins TRBV11-3 to TRBJ2-4; D ambiguous. Germline CDR1 is SGHNT and CDR2 is YENEEA. V dropped 4 bases and J dropped 9 bases, with 13 bases sitting between them. The CDR3 totals 13 residues. The CDR3 region is CASSSLGTGIQYF. CDR3 in DNA: TGTGCCAGCAGCTCCCTAGGAACTGGCATTCAGTACTTC.

The chain carries TRBV18 and TRBJ2-3; D is undetermined. The CDR3 is made up of 13 amino acids. V was trimmed by 2 bases and J by 6 bases, leaving 9 bases between them. Per the germline V gene, CDR1 is KGHSH and CDR2 is LQKENI. CDR3 in amino acids: CASSPSLRDTQYF. The CDR3 region has the DNA TGTGCCAGCTCACCATCACTCCGCGATACGCAGTATTTT. Full variable domain (outside the CDR3, taken from reference TRBV18 and TRBJ2-3): NAGVMQNPRHLVRRRGQEARLRCSPMKGHSHVYWYRQLPEEGLKFMVYLQKENIIDESGMPKERFSAEFPKEGPSILRIQQVVRGDSAAYFCASSPSLRDTQYFGPGTRLTVL.

V gene TRBV11-2 combines with J gene TRBJ2-7, with 11 bases aligning to TRBD2. CDR3 length equals 14 residues. Trimming cost V 5 bases and J 3 bases; bases outside gene matches: 3. Germline values: CDR1 SGHAT, CDR2 FQNNGV. The CDR3 loop reads CASSVSGRGYEQYF. Written as DNA, the CDR3 is TGTGCCAGCAGCGTTAGCGGGAGGGGCTACGAGCAGTACTTC.

The chain is built from TRBV7-2 and TRBJ1-1, with D possibly being TRBD1 (5 bases). The CDR3 runs 14 residues. Trimming left V 5 bases short and J 1 base short, with 11 bases between. Germline loops: CDR1 SGHTA, CDR2 FQGNSA. The CDR3 sequence: CASSKDRANTEAFF. The DNA for the CDR3 is TGTGCCAGCAGCAAAGACAGAGCGAACACTGAAGCTTTCTTT.

The V gene is TRBV19, the J gene TRBJ2-4; 9 bases match TRBD1. This CDR3 has 13 amino acids. Unmatched junction bases numbered 2, after V lost 6 bases and J lost 5 bases. Germline V gene sequence: CDR1 LNHDA, CDR2 SQIVND (reference sequence). The CDR3 nucleotides are TGTGCCAGTAGAAACAGGGGGCAAAACATTCAGTACTTC. Protein product: CASRNRGQNIQYF.

J is TRBJ2-5 and V is TRBV5-6, with 12 bases lining up with TRBD2. The better agreement between TRBJ2-7 and the DNA end casts doubt on the J call. The CDR3 has 15 amino acids. Germline V CDR1 and CDR2: SGHDT, YYEEEE. CDR3: CASSPTSGRFSEQYF. As DNA, the CDR3 is TGTGCCAGCAGCCCAACTAGCGGGAGGTTTAGCGAGCAGTACTTC.

This clone came up once. This CDR3 is CASSHAGPHSGANVLTF. CDR3 DNA: TGCGCCAGCAGCCATGCGGGACCTCACTCTGGGGCCAACGTCCTGACTTTC. The chain recombines TRBV4-3 with TRBJ2-6; possibly TRBD2 for D (6 bases). The germline V gene encodes CDR1 LGHNA and CDR2 YSLEER. V lost 3 bases and J lost 0, with 12 bases in between. The CDR3 consists of 17 residues.

J is TRBJ2-7 and V is TRBV6-5; TRBD1 agrees at 8 bases. Looked up from germline, CDR1 is MNHEY and CDR2 is SVGAGI. V gave up 6 bases and J gave up 5 bases; unmatched junction bases: 0. The CDR3 is 11 amino acids. This CDR3 is CASRDRDEQYF. CDR3 coding DNA: TGTGCCAGCAGGGACAGGGACGAGCAGTACTTC.

The rearrangement uses TRBV4-3 and TRBJ2-7; TRBD1 aligns across 7 bases. CDR1 and CDR2 from the germline V gene are LGHNA and YSLEER. The CDR3 is 14 amino acids. Trimming at V came to 1 base and at J to 3 bases, leaving 3 bases not matched to a gene. CDR3 in DNA: TGCGCCAGCAGCCAAGGACAGGGCGTCTACGAGCAGTACTTC. Protein product: CASSQGQGVYEQYF.

The chain joins TRBV9 to TRBJ1-2, with D perhaps TRBD1 (6 bases). V was trimmed by 0 bases and J by 0 bases, leaving 9 bases between them. The germline gives CDR1 SGDLS, CDR2 YYNGEE. The CDR3 loop spans 15 amino acids. DNA for the CDR3: TGTGCCAGCAGCGTAGAGTCAGGGGCTAACTATGGCTACACCTTC. Its protein is CASSVESGANYGYTF.

CDR3 sequence (DNA): TGTGCCAGCAGCGCGGGACTAGCGGGATTCACCGTCAATGAGCAGTTCTTC. As protein: CASSAGLAGFTVNEQFF. This chain links TRBV5-6 with TRBJ2-1; 13 bases are shared with TRBD2. Germline CDR1 reads SGHDT; CDR2 reads YYEEEE. The ends lost 4 bases at V and 6 bases at J; junction bases unmatched: 10. The CDR3 loop spans 17 amino acids.

The rearrangement links TRBV14 to TRBJ2-7; 7 bases map to TRBD2. The CDR3 contains 14 residues. Trimming cost V 4 bases and J 7 bases; bases outside gene matches: 10. Germline values: CDR1 SGHDN, CDR2 FVKESK. The CDR3 nucleotides are TGTGCCAGCAGCCGCCGGGACTATCCGAGGGAGCAGTACTTC. It specifies CASSRRDYPREQYF.

The chain employs TRBV2 and TRBJ1-2; TRBD1 might be the D (6 bases). The CDR3 contains 15 residues. Germline V gene sequence: CDR1 SNHLY, CDR2 FYNNEI. The ends were cut back, 1 base at V and 8 bases at J, with 17 bases in the middle. In DNA form, the CDR3 reads TGTGCCAGCAGTGAAGGAAGGGGCAGGGGAGACGGCTACACCTTC. Its protein is CASSEGRGRGDGYTF.

This rearrangement joins TRBV7-2 to TRBJ2-3; 7 bases agree with TRBD1. Germline V gives CDR1 SGHTA, CDR2 FQGNSA. The CDR3 consists of 16 residues. The V gene end was trimmed by 6 bases and the J gene end by 0 bases; junction bases not matched to a gene: 9. The CDR3: CASSSNPGQSTDTQYF. The CDR3, as DNA: TGTGCCAGCAGTTCTAATCCGGGACAGAGCACAGATACGCAGTATTTT. Combining the CDR3 with reference TRBV7-2 and TRBJ2-3 gives the whole variable domain GAGVSQSPSNKVTEKGKDVELRCDPISGHTALYWYRQSLGQGLEFLIYFQGNSAPDKSGLPSDRFSAERTGGSVSTLTIQRTQQEDSAVYLCASSSNPGQSTDTQYFGPGTRLTVL.

The chain carries TRBV5-1 and TRBJ2-3; 10 nucleotides agree with TRBD2. CDR1 and CDR2 from the germline V gene are SGHRS and YFSETQ. This CDR3 has 18 amino acids. After removal of 1 base from V and 2 bases from J, the junction contained 10 bases not matched to a gene. Here the CDR3 reads CASSLRRASGGYTDTQYF. Written as DNA, the CDR3 is TGCGCCAGCAGCTTGAGGCGTGCTAGCGGGGGATACACAGATACGCAGTATTTT.